Following are 5 T cell receptor beta chains from one sample sequenced in a study of T cell repertoires in cytomegalovirus infection (dated by TCRdb to between 2018 and 2021). The listed sequencing device is Illumina HiSeq 1500. TCRdb ran its own pipeline on the public reads, namely fastp trimming at Q25 and MiXCR clone calling, and kept in-frame beta chains. Rows with one shared CDR3 protein collapse into an entry with the most common genes and DNA. The sample yields about 180,000 distinct CDR3 sequences; about an eighth were counted once. 27% of the sample comes from the top ten. The sequenced sample was PBMCs. The source is a human donor in good health (CMV status not recorded). Some clones in this sample may be carry-over from other donors' samples.

This clonotype was recorded many times. The V and J genes are TRBV7-9 and TRBJ1-1; D perhaps matches TRBD1 (6 bases). CDR3 length: 13 amino acids. V lost 2 bases and J 4 bases, leaving 8 bases between the germline ends. Looked up from germline, CDR1 is SEHNR and CDR2 is FQNEAQ (reference sequence). For the CDR3, the DNA is TGTGCCAGCAGCTTACTACAGGGCACTGAAGCTTTCTTT. Translation: CASSLLQGTEAFF.

The table lists this clonotype with a few counts. The chain uses TRBV5-5 and TRBJ1-1, with 9 positions matching TRBD1. Germline values: CDR1 SGHKS, CDR2 YYEKEE (reference sequence). The V segment lost 6 bases and the J segment 4 bases; nucleotides outside the gene matches: 7. The CDR3 is 14 amino acids. The CDR3, as DNA: TGTGCCAGCATCCGGACAGGGGAGGGCACTGAAGCTTTCTTT. Translating it yields CASIRTGEGTEAFF.

This chain uses TRBV7-9 with TRBJ2-1; D is perhaps TRBD2 (6 bases). The length of the CDR3 is 12 residues. Germline assignment: CDR1 SEHNR and CDR2 FQNEAQ (reference sequence). Here the CDR3 reads CLTGEGTNEQFF. The CDR3 bases are TGTCTAACGGGGGAAGGGACGAATGAGCAGTTCTTC.

This clonotype was recorded many times. This chain uses TRBV6-1 with TRBJ1-5; 7 nucleotides line up with TRBD1. The CDR3 contains 15 residues. V shed 7 bases and J 9 bases; nucleotides not matched to a gene: 15. From germline, CDR1 is MNHNS and CDR2 SASEGT. The CDR3: CASNPGTQGMRPQHF. CDR3 nucleotide sequence: TGTGCCAGCAATCCCGGGACACAGGGGATGCGGCCCCAGCATTTT.

This sequence joins TRBV14 and TRBJ2-3; D uncertain. The CDR3 is 15 residues long. Germline V gene lookup returns CDR1 SGHDN and CDR2 FVKESK. Trimming left V 0 bases short and J 6 bases short, with 13 bases between. The CDR3: CASSQEVATADTQYF. CDR3 in DNA: TGTGCCAGCAGCCAAGAAGTAGCAACCGCCGATACGCAGTATTTT.